This T cell receptor (beta chain) was obtained from a study of blood T cells in healthy people across ages. Per the germline V gene, CDR1 is LGHDT and CDR2 is YNNKEL (reference sequence). This CDR3 region has 15 residues. V dropped 3 bases and J dropped 0 bases, with 8 bases sitting between them. The second PCR ran about 6 to 11 cycles with a sample-barcoded 5' primer and J-beta primers. TCRdb re-called the 5' RACE reads with MiXCR, one entry per CDR3 protein. The profile covers hundreds of thousands of distinct CDR3 sequences, with under 25% appearing a single time and roughly 3.7% taken by the ten largest.

Sequences were obtained from blood. The receptor comes from a man between 65 and 85 years old in good health. The rearrangement links TRBV3-1 to TRBJ2-2; D gene uncertain. The CDR3 here is CASSQGITNTGELFF. The DNA for the CDR3 is TGTGCCAGCAGCCAGGGCATAACGAACACCGGGGAGCTGTTTTTT.